The next 3 T cell receptor beta chains were all read from a single sample in a study of Graves' ophthalmopathy and Graves' hyperthyroidism. Amplification of the TCR beta CDR3 regions used RNA transcripts (as template). The first-round RT-PCR employed HTBI primers together with the Qiagen OneStep RT-PCR kit. A multiplex PCR was then performed as the second round. Via MiXCR, TCRdb re-called the multiplex PCR reads, giving one row per CDR3 protein. Here the sample spans 400,000 to 500,000 distinct CDR3 sequences, roughly 20% being singletons. Source material: peripheral blood. The receptors shown here come from a woman younger than 30 with stable Graves' hyperthyroidism.

This clonotype was seen at least ten times. The genes are TRBV6-1 and TRBJ1-1, with TRBD1 as a possible D gene (6 bases). Trimming pared 7 bases from V and 10 bases from J, leaving 16 bases between. The CDR3 covers 12 residues. Germline CDR1 is MNHNS and CDR2 is SASEGT. CDR3 sequence (DNA): TGTGCCAGCACGACAGGAAAAATCACAGCTTTCTTT. Protein: CASTTGKITAFF.

Comment on this clonotype: A junction end diverges from the germline sequence, so it may reflect a read error. This chain uses TRBV7-2 with TRBJ2-5, with TRBD1 matching 8 bases. The CDR3 runs to 17 residues. Per the germline V gene, CDR1 is SGHTA and CDR2 is FQGNSA. This CDR3 reads CASSLWSGRGRLETKYF. In DNA form, the CDR3 reads TGTGCCAGCAGCTTATGGTCGGGCAGGGGGCGTTTAGAGACCAAGTACTTC.

In this sample, this clonotype turned up many times. The chain has TRBV24-1 and TRBJ1-6; D uncertain. The germline CDR1 and CDR2 sequences are KGHDR and SFDVKD. The CDR3 extends over 12 amino acids. V gave up 5 bases and J gave up 7 bases, with 5 bases separating them. CDR3 loop: CATSALNSPLHF. DNA of the CDR3: TGTGCCACCAGTGCCCTCAATTCACCCCTCCACTTT.